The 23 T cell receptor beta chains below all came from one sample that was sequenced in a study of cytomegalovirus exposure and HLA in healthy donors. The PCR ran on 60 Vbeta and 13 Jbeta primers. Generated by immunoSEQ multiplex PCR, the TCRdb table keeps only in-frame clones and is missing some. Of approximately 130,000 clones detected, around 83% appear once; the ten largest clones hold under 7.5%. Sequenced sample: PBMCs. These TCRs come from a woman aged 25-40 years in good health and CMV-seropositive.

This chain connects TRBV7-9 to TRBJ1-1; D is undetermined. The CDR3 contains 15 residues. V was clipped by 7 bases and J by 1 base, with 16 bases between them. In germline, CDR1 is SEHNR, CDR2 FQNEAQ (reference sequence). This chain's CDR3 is CASILAAAANTEAFF. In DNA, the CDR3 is TGTGCCAGCATCTTGGCGGCAGCCGCGAACACTGAAGCTTTCTTT.

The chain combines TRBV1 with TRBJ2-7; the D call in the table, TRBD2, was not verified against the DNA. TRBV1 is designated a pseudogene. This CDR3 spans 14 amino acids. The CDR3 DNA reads TGCACCAGCAGCCAGCGCGTGAGCTCCTACGAGCAGTACTTC. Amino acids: CTSSQRVSSYEQYF.

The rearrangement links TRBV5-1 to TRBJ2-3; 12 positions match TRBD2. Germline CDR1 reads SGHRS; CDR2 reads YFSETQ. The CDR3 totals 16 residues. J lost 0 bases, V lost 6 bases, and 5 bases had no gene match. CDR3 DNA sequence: TGCGCCAGCATCCTAGCGGGAGGGCTAAGCACAGATACGCAGTATTTT. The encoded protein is CASILAGGLSTDTQYF.

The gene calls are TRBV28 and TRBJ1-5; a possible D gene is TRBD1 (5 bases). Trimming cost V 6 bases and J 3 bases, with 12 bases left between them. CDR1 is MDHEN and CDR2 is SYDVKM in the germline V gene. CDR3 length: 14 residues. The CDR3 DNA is TGTGCCAGCAGGGTAGGGGTGGACAATCAGCCCCAGCATTTT. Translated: CASRVGVDNQPQHF.

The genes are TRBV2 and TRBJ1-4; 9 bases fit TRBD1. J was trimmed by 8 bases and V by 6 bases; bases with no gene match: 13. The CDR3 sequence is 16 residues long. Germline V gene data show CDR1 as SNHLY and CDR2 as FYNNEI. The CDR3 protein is CASSQLPGQGGEKLFF. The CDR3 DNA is TGTGCCAGCAGCCAACTGCCGGGACAGGGAGGAGAAAAACTGTTTTTT. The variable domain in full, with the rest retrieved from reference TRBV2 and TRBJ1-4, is EPEVTQTPSHQVTQMGQEVILRCVPISNHLYFYWYRQILGQKVEFLVSFYNNEISEKSEIFDDQFSVERPDGSNFTLKIRSTKLEDSAMYFCASSQLPGQGGEKLFFGSGTQLSVL.

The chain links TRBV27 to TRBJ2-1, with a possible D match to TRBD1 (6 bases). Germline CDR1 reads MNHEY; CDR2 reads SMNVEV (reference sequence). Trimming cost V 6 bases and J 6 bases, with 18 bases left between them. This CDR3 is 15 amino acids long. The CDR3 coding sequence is TGTGCCAGCAGGCCTACGACCGGGACACTCAATGAGCAGTTCTTC. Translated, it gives CASRPTTGTLNEQFF.

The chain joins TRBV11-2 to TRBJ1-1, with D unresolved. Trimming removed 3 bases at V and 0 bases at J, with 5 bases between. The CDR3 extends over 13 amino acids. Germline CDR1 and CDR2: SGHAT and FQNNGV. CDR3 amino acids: CASSFSLNTEAFF. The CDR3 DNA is TGTGCCAGCAGCTTCTCCCTGAACACTGAAGCTTTCTTT.

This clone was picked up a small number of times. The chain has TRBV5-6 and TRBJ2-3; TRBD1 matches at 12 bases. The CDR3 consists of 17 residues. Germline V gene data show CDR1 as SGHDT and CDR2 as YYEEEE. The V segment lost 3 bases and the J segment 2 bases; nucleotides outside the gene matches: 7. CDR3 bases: TGTGCCAGCAGCTCGGGACAGGGGGCTATCGCCACAGATACGCAGTATTTT. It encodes CASSSGQGAIATDTQYF. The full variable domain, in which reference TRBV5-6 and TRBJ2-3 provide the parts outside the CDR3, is DAGVTQSPTHLIKTRGQQVTLRCSPKSGHDTVSWYQQALGQGPQFIFQYYEEEERQRGNFPDRFSGHQFPNYSSELNVNALLLGDSALYLCASSSGQGAIATDTQYFGPGTRLTVL.

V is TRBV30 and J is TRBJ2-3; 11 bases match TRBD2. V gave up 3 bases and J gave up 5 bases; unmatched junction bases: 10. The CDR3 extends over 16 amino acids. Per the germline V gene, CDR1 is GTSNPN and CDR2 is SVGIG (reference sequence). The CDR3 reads CAWSAGTSGVLDTQYF. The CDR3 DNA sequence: TGTGCCTGGAGCGCCGGGACTAGCGGAGTCCTAGATACGCAGTATTTT.

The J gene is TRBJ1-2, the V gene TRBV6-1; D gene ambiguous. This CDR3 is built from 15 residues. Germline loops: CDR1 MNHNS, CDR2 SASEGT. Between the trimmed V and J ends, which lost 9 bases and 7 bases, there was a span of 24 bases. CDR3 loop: CASSSSDGRGLGYTF. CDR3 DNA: TGTGCCAGTAGCTCTAGCGACGGCCGAGGGCTTGGCTACACCTTC.

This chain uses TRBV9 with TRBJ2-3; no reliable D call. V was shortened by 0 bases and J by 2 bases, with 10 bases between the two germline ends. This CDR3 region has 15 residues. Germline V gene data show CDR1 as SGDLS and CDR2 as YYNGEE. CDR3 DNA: TGTGCCAGCAGCGTAGCTACGGTACCCACAGATACGCAGTATTTT. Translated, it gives CASSVATVPTDTQYF.

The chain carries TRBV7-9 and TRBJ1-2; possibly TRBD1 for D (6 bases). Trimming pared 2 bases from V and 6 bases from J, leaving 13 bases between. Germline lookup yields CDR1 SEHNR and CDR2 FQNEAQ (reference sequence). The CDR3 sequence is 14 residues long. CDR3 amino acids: CASSLITGWDGYTF. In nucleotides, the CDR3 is TGTGCCAGCAGCTTAATCACAGGGTGGGATGGCTACACCTTC.

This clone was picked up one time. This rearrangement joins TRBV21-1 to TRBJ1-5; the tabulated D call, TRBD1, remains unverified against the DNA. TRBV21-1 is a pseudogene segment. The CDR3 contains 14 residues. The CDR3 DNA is TGTGCCAGCTCCGACAGACATAGCAATCAGCCCCAGCATTTT. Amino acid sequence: CASSDRHSNQPQHF.

The CDR3 coding sequence is TGTGCCAGCTCATCAACAGGGGGCGCCGGCACTGAAGCTTTCTTT. This encodes CASSSTGGAGTEAFF. The chain carries TRBV18 and TRBJ1-1; 9 bases align to TRBD1. After removal of 5 bases from V and 4 bases from J, the junction contained 8 bases not matched to a gene. Germline V CDR1 and CDR2: KGHSH, LQKENI. This CDR3 region has 15 residues.

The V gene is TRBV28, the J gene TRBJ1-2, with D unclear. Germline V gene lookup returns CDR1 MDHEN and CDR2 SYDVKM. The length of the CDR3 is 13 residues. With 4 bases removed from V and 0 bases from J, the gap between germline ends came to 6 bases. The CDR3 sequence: CASSSGTNYGYTF. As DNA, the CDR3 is TGTGCCAGCAGTTCGGGGACTAACTATGGCTACACCTTC.

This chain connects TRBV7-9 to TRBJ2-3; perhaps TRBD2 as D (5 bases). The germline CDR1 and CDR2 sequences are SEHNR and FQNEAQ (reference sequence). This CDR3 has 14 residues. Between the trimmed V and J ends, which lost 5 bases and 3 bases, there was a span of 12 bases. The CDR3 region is CASSPARVTDTQYF. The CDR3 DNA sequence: TGTGCCAGCAGCCCTGCGCGGGTAACAGATACGCAGTATTTT. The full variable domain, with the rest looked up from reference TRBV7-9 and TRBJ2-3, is DTGVSQNPRHKITKRGQNVTFRCDPISEHNRLYWYRQTLGQGPEFLTYFQNEAQLEKSRLLSDRFSAERPKGSFSTLEIQRTEQGDSAMYLCASSPARVTDTQYFGPGTRLTVL.

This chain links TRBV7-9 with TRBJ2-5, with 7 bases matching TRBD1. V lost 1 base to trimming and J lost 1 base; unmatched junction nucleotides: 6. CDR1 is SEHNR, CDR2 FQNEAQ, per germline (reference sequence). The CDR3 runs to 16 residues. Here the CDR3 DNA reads TGTGCCAGCAGCTTAGTCCCATGGACAGGCCAAGAGACCCAGTACTTC. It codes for CASSLVPWTGQETQYF.

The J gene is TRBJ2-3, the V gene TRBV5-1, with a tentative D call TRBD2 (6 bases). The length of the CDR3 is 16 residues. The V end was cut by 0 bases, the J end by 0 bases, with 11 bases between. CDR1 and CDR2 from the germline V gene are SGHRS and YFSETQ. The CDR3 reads CASSLEGTLSTDTQYF. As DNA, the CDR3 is TGCGCCAGCAGCTTGGAGGGGACTCTCAGCACAGATACGCAGTATTTT.

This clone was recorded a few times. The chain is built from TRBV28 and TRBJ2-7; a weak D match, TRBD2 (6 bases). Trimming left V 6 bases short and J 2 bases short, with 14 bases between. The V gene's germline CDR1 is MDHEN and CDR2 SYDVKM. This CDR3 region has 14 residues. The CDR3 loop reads CASREASATYEQYF. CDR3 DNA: TGTGCCAGCAGGGAGGCTAGCGCGACCTACGAGCAGTACTTC.

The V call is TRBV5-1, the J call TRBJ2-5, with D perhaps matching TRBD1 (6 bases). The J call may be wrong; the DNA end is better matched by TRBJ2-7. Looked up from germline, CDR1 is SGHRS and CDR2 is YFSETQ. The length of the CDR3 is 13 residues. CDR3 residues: CASSFSRGGEQYF. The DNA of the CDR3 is TGCGCCAGCAGCTTCTCCAGGGGTGGCGAGCAGTACTTC.

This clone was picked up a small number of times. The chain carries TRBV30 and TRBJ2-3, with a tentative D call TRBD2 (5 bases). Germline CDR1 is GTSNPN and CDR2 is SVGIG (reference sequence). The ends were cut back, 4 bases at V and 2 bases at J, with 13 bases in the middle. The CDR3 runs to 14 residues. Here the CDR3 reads CAWTRRALTDTQYF. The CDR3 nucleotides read TGTGCCTGGACACGGCGGGCCCTCACAGATACGCAGTATTTT.

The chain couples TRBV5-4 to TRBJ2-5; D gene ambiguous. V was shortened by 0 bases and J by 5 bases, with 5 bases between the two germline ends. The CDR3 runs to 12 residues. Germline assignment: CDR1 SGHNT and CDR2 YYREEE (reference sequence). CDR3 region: CASSLDSETQYF. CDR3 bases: TGTGCCAGCAGCTTGGATAGCGAGACCCAGTACTTC.

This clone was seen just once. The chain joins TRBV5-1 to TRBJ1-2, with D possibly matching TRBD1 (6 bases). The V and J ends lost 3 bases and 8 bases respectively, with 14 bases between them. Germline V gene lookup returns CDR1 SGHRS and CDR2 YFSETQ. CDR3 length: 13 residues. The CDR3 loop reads CASSSATGNGYTF. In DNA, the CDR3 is TGCGCCAGCAGCTCCGCGACAGGAAACGGCTACACCTTC.